One and the same sample provided the 23 T cell receptor beta chains below, sequenced in a study of identifying expanded T cells in peripheral blood. Data came from immunoSEQ multiplex PCR; TCRdb stores just in-frame clones and leaves some out. The sample includes more than 65,000 clones, about nine tenths of them seen just once. Material: blood. The receptors originated from a person aged 18-70 years in good health.

The V gene is TRBV1, the J gene TRBJ2-3. TRBV1 is a recognized pseudogene. This CDR3 contains 18 residues. The CDR3 reads CTSSPRFRTRDMADTQYF. The CDR3, as DNA: TGCACCAGCAGCCCCAGGTTTAGGACCAGAGATATGGCAGATACGCAGTATTTT.

The chain carries TRBV7-9 and TRBJ2-1; 9 bases fit TRBD2. Trimming cost V 3 bases and J 0 bases; bases outside gene matches: 0. CDR3 length equals 15 residues. Germline CDR1 and CDR2: SEHNR and FQNEAQ (reference sequence). CDR3 nucleotide sequence: TGTGCCAGCAGCTTTAGCGGGAGCTCCTACAATGAGCAGTTCTTC. This translates into CASSFSGSSYNEQFF. The full variable domain, its missing parts supplied by reference TRBV7-9 and TRBJ2-1, is DTGVSQNPRHKITKRGQNVTFRCDPISEHNRLYWYRQTLGQGPEFLTYFQNEAQLEKSRLLSDRFSAERPKGSFSTLEIQRTEQGDSAMYLCASSFSGSSYNEQFFGPGTRLTVL.

This chain links TRBV4-1 with TRBJ1-2; tentative D call: TRBD1 (5 bases). V lost 1 base and J lost 4, with 13 bases in between. There are 15 residues in the CDR3. Per germline, CDR1 MGHRA and CDR2 YSYEKL. Here the CDR3 DNA reads TGCGCCAGCAGCCAAGGCCCCGGGACTATCTATGGCTACACCTTC. Its protein product is CASSQGPGTIYGYTF.

This sequence joins TRBV12-5 and TRBJ1-5; perhaps TRBD1 as D (5 bases). V lost 7 bases and J lost 0, with 19 bases in between. The germline gives CDR1 LGHNT, CDR2 FRNRAP. This CDR3 spans 17 amino acids. The CDR3 bases are TGTGCTAGTGCCTCCCTAGGAGGGGAGACTAGCAATCAGCCCCAGCATTTT. It encodes CASASLGGETSNQPQHF.

This clone was observed at least ten times. The chain couples TRBV27 to TRBJ2-4; 8 nucleotides align to TRBD1. J lost 7 bases, V lost 5 bases, and 10 bases had no gene match. Per the germline V gene, CDR1 is MNHEY and CDR2 is SMNVEV (reference sequence). The length of the CDR3 is 15 residues. The chain's CDR3 is CASSTNQGAGNIQYF. In DNA, the CDR3 is TGTGCCAGCAGTACCAATCAGGGGGCCGGGAACATTCAGTACTTC.

This clone came up once. This chain connects TRBV5-1 to TRBJ2-3, with D perhaps assigned TRBD1 or TRBD2 (5 bases each). The CDR3 consists of 16 residues. The V end was cut by 0 bases, the J end by 2 bases, with 13 bases between. Germline assignment: CDR1 SGHRS and CDR2 YFSETQ. CDR3 amino acids: CASSLDGGPDTDTQYF. The CDR3 DNA follows: TGCGCCAGCAGCTTGGATGGGGGTCCAGACACAGATACGCAGTATTTT.

V is TRBV13 and J is TRBJ1-1; no reliable D call. The CDR3 has 11 amino acids. V was shortened by 3 bases and J by 8 bases, with 7 bases between the two germline ends. Germline CDR1 PRHDT, CDR2 FYEKMQ (reference sequence). The CDR3 is CASSFGAEAFF. DNA of the CDR3: TGTGCCAGCAGCTTTGGCGCGGAAGCTTTCTTT.

The chain combines TRBV4-3 with TRBJ2-2, with D maybe TRBD1 (6 bases). CDR1 and CDR2 (germline): LGHNA, YSLEER. The germline V and J ends were trimmed by 3 bases and 6 bases, with 11 bases remaining between them. The CDR3 runs 14 residues. The CDR3 DNA follows: TGCGCCAGCAGCCACGCAGACAGGCCCGGGGAGCTGTTTTTT. Its protein product is CASSHADRPGELFF.

This clone was detected a few times. This chain connects TRBV4-3 to TRBJ2-5; the D gene is possibly TRBD2 (6 bases). Germline-derived CDR1 and CDR2 are LGHNA and YSLEER. The CDR3 covers 13 residues. The V and J ends lost 2 bases and 4 bases respectively, with 8 bases between them. CDR3 protein: CASSQTAGETQYF. DNA of the CDR3: TGCGCCAGCAGCCAAACAGCGGGAGAGACCCAGTACTTC.

V usage is TRBV5-1 and J usage is TRBJ2-5; D is perhaps TRBD1 (6 bases). The ends were cut back, 4 bases at V and 0 bases at J, with 10 bases in the middle. Germline CDR1 is SGHRS and CDR2 is YFSETQ. The CDR3 is 14 residues long. The CDR3 bases are TGCGCCAGCAGCCCGGCAGGGGACCAAGAGACCCAGTACTTC. Translated, it gives CASSPAGDQETQYF. Full variable domain (rest looked up from reference TRBV5-1 and TRBJ2-5): KAGVTQTPRYLIKTRGQQVTLSCSPISGHRSVSWYQQTPGQGLQFLFEYFSETQRNKGNFPGRFSGRQFSNSRSEMNVSTLELGDSALYLCASSPAGDQETQYFGPGTRLLVL.

This chain joins TRBV5-1 and TRBJ2-2, with a weak D call TRBD2 (7 bases). Germline values: CDR1 SGHRS, CDR2 YFSETQ. V lost 2 bases, J lost 0 bases, and 8 bases lay in between. The CDR3 is made up of 15 amino acids. CDR3 region: CASSFGGPNTGELFF. The CDR3 region has the DNA TGCGCCAGCAGCTTCGGGGGGCCGAACACCGGGGAGCTGTTTTTT.

V is TRBV18 and J is TRBJ2-7, with D possibly matching TRBD2 (5 bases). Trimming removed 4 bases from V and 2 bases from J, with 12 bases in between. This CDR3 region has 14 residues. Germline V gives CDR1 KGHSH, CDR2 LQKENI. The CDR3 DNA reads TGTGCCAGCTCACTATTCGGGATTCCCTACGAGCAGTACTTC. Amino acid sequence: CASSLFGIPYEQYF.

The CDR3 DNA sequence: TGTGCCAGCAGCTTCCCGGGAGTAGGTGGCTACACCTTC. Its protein product is CASSFPGVGGYTF. V usage is TRBV7-2 and J usage is TRBJ1-2; the D is unclear. Looked up from germline, CDR1 is SGHTA and CDR2 is FQGNSA. The V end was cut by 3 bases, the J end by 7 bases, with 12 bases between. The CDR3 is 13 residues long.

In the case of this clone: The same CDR3 also results from other DNA sequences found in this sample. The rearrangement uses TRBV5-1 and TRBJ2-7; D unresolved. Between the trimmed V and J ends, which lost 0 bases and 1 base, there was a span of 5 bases. This CDR3 contains 13 residues. CDR1 is SGHRS and CDR2 is YFSETQ in the germline V gene. Here the CDR3 DNA reads TGCGCCAGCAGCTTGGGCAGTTCCTACGAGCAGTACTTC. This translates into CASSLGSSYEQYF.

CDR3 nucleotide sequence: TGTGCCAGCAGCCAGGCCGACAGAAATCCGCAAGAGACCCAGTACTTC. This encodes CASSQADRNPQETQYF. This rearrangement joins TRBV4-2 to TRBJ2-5, with D tentatively TRBD1 (5 bases). Germline lookup yields CDR1 LGHNA and CDR2 YNFKEQ. Trimming took 3 bases from V and 2 from J, leaving 16 bases between them. The CDR3 is 16 amino acids.

The rearrangement links TRBV27 to TRBJ1-1; 7 nucleotides agree with TRBD1. This CDR3 spans 13 amino acids. Germline loops: CDR1 MNHEY, CDR2 SMNVEV (reference sequence). The V gene end was trimmed by 5 bases and the J gene end by 7 bases; junction bases not matched to a gene: 7. CDR3 region: CASSRDRAGEAFF. For the CDR3, the DNA is TGTGCCAGCAGTCGAGACAGGGCCGGTGAAGCTTTCTTT.

The J gene is TRBJ1-2, the V gene TRBV30, with TRBD1 matching 7 bases. Germline assignment: CDR1 GTSNPN and CDR2 SVGIG (reference sequence). This CDR3 region has 15 residues. The J segment lost 8 bases and the V segment lost 0 bases, leaving 12 bases of the junction unmatched. CDR3 sequence (DNA): TGTGCCTGGAGTGTCGGGTTGGAACAGGGGCGGGGCTACACCTTC. Protein sequence: CAWSVGLEQGRGYTF.

The CDR3 DNA reads TGTGCCAGCAGTTACGAGGGTACAGGCATATATTTT. Its translation: CASSYEGTGIYF. The chain has TRBV6-6 and TRBJ1-3; D might be TRBD1 (5 bases). CDR1 is MNHNY, CDR2 SVGAGI, per germline (reference sequence). Trimming removed 2 bases at V and 12 bases at J, with 11 bases between. The CDR3 length is 12 residues.

This sequence joins TRBV5-1 and TRBJ2-3; D gene ambiguous. V lost 4 bases to trimming and J lost 4 bases, with 10 bases between them. Germline values: CDR1 SGHRS, CDR2 YFSETQ. CDR3 length equals 13 residues. CDR3 region: CASSPGRPDTQYF. CDR3 DNA sequence: TGCGCCAGCAGCCCTGGACGGCCAGATACGCAGTATTTT.

The chain couples TRBV2 to TRBJ2-5; no clear D. The CDR3 consists of 12 residues. Germline V lookup: CDR1 SNHLY, CDR2 FYNNEI. Trimming left V 4 bases short and J 2 bases short, with 5 bases between. The CDR3 region is CASSGLQETQYF. CDR3 coding DNA: TGTGCCAGCAGTGGCCTACAAGAGACCCAGTACTTC.

The V and J genes are TRBV4-3 and TRBJ1-2, with 9 bases fitting TRBD1. Germline V gene lookup returns CDR1 LGHNA and CDR2 YSLEER. The J segment lost 6 bases and the V segment lost 1 base, leaving 6 bases of the junction unmatched. This CDR3 contains 15 residues. The CDR3 loop reads CASSQVTGTGHGYTF. The CDR3 DNA sequence: TGCGCCAGCAGCCAAGTAACCGGGACAGGGCATGGCTACACCTTC.

This sequence joins TRBV28 and TRBJ1-1; D perhaps matches TRBD1 (5 bases). CDR3 length: 15 residues. The V gene's germline CDR1 is MDHEN and CDR2 SYDVKM. V lost 2 bases, J lost 4 bases, and 14 bases lay in between. CDR3 protein: CASSLLGGGSTEAFF. The CDR3 nucleotides are TGTGCCAGCAGTTTACTCGGGGGGGGGAGCACTGAAGCTTTCTTT.

The CDR3 nucleotides are TGCGCCAGCAGCCAAGATAGGGAAGGCTACACCTTC. Translated: CASSQDREGYTF. The chain couples TRBV4-1 to TRBJ1-2, with no clear D. Germline V CDR1 and CDR2: MGHRA, YSYEKL. V was clipped by 0 bases and J by 8 bases, with 7 bases between them. The CDR3 is 12 amino acids.